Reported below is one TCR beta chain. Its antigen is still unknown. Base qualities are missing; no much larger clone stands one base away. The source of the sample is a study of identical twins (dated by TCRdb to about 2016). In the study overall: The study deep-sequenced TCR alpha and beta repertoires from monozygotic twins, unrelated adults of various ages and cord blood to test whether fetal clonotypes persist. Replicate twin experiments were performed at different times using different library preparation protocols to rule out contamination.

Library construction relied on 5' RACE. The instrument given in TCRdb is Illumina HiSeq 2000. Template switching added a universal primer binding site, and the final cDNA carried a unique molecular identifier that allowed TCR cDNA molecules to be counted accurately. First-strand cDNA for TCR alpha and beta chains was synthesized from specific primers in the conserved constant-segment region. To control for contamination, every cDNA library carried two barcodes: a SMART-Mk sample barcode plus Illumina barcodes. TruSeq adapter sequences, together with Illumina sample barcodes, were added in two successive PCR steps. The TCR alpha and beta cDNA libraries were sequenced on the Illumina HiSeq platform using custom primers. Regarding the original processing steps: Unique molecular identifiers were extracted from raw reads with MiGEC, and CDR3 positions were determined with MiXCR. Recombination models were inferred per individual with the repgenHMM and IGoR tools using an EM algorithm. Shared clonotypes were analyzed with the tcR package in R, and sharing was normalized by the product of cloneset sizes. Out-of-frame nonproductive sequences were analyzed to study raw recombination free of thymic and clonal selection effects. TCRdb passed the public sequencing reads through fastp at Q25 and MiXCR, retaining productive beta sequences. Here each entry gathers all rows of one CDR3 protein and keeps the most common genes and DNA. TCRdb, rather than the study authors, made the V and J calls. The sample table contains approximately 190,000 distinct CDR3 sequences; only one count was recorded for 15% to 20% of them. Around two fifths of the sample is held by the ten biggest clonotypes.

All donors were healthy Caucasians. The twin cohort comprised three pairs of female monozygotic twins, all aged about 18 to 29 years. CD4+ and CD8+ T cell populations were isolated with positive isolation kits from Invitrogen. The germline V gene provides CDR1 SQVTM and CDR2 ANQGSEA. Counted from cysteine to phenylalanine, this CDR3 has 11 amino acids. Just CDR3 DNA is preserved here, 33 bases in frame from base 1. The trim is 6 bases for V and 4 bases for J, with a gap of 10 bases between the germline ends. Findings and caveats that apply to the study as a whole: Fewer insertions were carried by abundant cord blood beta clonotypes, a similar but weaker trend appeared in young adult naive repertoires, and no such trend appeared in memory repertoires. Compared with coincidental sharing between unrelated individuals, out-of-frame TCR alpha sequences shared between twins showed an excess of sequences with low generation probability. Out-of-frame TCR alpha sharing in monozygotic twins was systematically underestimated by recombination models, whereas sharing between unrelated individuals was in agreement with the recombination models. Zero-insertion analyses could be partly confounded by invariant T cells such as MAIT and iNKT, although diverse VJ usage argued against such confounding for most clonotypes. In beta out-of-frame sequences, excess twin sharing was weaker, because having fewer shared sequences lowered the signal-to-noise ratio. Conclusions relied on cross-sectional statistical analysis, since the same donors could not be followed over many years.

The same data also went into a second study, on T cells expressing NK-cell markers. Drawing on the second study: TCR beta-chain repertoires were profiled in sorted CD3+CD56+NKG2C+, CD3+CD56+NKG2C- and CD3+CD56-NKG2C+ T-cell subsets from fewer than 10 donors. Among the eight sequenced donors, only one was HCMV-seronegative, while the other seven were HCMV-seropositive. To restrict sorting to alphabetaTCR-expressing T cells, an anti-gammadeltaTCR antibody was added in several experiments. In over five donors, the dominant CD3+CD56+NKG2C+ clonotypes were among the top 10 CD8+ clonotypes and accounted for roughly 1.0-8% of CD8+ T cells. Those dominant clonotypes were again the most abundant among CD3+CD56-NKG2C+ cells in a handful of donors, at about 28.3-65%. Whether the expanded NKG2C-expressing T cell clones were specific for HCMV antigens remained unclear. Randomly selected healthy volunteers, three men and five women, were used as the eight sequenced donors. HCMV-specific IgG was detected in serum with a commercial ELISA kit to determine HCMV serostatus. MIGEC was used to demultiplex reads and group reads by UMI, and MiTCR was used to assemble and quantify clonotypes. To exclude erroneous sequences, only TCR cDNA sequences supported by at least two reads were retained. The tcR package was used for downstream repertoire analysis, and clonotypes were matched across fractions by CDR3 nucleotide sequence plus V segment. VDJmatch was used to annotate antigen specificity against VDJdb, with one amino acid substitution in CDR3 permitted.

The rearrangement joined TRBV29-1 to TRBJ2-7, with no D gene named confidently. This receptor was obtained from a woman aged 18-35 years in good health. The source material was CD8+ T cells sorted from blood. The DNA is TGCAGCGTGGGCTTCAGGTACGAGCAGTACTTC. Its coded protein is CSVGFRYEQYF.